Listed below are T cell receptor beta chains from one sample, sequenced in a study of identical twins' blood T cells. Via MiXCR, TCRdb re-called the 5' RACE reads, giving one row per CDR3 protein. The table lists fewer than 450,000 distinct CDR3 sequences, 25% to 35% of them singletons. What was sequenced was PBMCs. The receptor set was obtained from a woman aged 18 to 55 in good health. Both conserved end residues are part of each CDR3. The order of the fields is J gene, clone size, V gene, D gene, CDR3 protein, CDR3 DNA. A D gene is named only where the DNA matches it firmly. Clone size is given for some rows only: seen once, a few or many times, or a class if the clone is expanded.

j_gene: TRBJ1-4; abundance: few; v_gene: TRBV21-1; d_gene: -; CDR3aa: CASSKVCREGEKLFF; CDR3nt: TGTGCCAGCAGCAAAGTCTGCAGGGAAGGTGAAAAACTGTTTTTT
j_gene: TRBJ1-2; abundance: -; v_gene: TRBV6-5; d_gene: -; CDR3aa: CASIIAPQGCYTF; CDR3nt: TGTGCCAGCATAATTGCGCCTCAGGGATGCTACACCTTC
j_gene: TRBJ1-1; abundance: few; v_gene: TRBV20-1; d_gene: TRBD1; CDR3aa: CSVKGRGLTEAFF; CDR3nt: TGCAGTGTTAAGGGCAGGGGGCTCACTGAAGCTTTCTTT
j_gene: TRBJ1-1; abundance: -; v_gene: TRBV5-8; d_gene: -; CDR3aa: CASSLVREEAFF; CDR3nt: TGTGCCAGCAGCTTGGTCAGGGAAGAAGCTTTCTTT
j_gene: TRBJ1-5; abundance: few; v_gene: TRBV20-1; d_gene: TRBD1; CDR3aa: CSASRDRFNQPQHF; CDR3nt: TGCAGTGCTAGCCGGGACAGATTCAATCAGCCCCAGCATTTT
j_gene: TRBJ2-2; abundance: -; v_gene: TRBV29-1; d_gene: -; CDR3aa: CSVGNPGDTGELFF; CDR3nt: TGCAGCGTCGGGAACCCAGGAGACACCGGGGAGCTGTTTTTT
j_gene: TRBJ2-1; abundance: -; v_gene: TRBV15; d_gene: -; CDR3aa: CATSRFNEQFF; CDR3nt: TGTGCCACCAGCAGGTTTAATGAGCAGTTCTTC
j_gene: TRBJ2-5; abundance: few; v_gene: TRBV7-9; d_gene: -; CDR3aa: CASSYRTEQETQYF; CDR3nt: TGTGCCAGCAGCTATCGGACAGAGCAAGAGACCCAGTACTTC
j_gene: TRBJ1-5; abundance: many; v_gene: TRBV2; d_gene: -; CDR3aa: CASRWGLSNQPQHF; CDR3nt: TGTGCCAGCCGTTGGGGGTTGAGCAATCAGCCCCAGCATTTT
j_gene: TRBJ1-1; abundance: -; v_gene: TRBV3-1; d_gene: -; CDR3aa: CASSQDLEVGAFF; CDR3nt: TGTGCCAGCAGCCAAGATTTGGAGGTCGGAGCTTTCTTT
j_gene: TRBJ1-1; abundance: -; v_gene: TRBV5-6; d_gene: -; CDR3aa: CASSLAGPTEAFF; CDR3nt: TGTGCCAGCAGCTTGGCCGGGCCTACTGAAGCTTTCTTT
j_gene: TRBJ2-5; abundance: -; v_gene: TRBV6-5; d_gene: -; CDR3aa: CASSYSILGETQYF; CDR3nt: TGTGCCAGCAGTTACTCTATTTTGGGGGAGACCCAGTACTTC
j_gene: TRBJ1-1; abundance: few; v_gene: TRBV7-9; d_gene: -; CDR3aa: CASSLMRDLTEAFF; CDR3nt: TGTGCCAGCAGCTTAATGAGGGACCTCACTGAAGCTTTCTTT
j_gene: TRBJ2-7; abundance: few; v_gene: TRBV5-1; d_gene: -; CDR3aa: CASSLAAHSSYEQYF; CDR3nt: TGCGCCAGCAGCTTGGCTGCCCACAGCTCCTACGAGCAGTACTTC
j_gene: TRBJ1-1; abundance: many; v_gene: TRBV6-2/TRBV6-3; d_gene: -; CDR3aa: CASNGRTRNTEAFF; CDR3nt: TGTGCCAGCAATGGAAGGACAAGAAACACTGAAGCTTTCTTT
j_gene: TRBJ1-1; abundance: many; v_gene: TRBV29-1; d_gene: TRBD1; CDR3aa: CSAAGGTQGTEAFF; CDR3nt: TGCAGCGCCGCAGGGGGTACCCAAGGCACTGAAGCTTTCTTT
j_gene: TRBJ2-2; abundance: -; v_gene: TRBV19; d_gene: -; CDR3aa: CASSILARITGELFF; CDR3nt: TGTGCCAGTAGTATACTAGCACGCATCACCGGGGAGCTGTTTTTT
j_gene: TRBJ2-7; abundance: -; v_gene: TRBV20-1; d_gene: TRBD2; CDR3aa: CSASTSGDQDEQYF; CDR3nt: TGCAGTGCTAGTACTAGCGGGGACCAAGACGAGCAGTACTTC
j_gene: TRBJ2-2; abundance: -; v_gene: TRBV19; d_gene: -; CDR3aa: CASSVGFTGELFF; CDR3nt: TGTGCCAGTAGTGTAGGGTTCACCGGGGAGCTGTTTTTT
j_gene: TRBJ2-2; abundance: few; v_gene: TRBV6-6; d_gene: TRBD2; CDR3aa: CASRTSGGIGELFF; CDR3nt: TGTGCCAGCAGGACTAGCGGGGGGATCGGGGAGCTGTTTTTT
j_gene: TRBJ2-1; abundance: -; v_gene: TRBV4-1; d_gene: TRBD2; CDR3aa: CASGAPSGADNEQFF; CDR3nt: TGCGCCAGCGGGGCCCCTAGCGGGGCGGACAATGAGCAGTTCTTC
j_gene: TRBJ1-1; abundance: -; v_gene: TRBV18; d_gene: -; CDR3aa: CANSSPGDLTEAFF; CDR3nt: TGTGCCAACTCATCCCCGGGTGATCTGACTGAAGCTTTCTTT
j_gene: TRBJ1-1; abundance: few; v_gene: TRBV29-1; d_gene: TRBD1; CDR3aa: CSVEGGPTGTRNTEAFF; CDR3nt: TGCAGCGTTGAAGGGGGCCCGACAGGGACCAGGAACACTGAAGCTTTCTTT
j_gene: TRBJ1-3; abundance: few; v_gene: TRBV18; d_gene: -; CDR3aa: CASSPDTPGGNTIYF; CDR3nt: TGTGCCAGCTCACCCGACACCCCGGGAGGAAACACCATATATTTT
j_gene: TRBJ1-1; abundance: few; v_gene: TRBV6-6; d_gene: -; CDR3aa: CASSTSGQPNTEAFF; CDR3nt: TGTGCCAGCAGTACCTCCGGACAGCCGAACACTGAAGCTTTCTTT
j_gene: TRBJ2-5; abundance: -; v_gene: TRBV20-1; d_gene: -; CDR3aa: CSARDLAVTQYF; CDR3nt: TGCAGTGCTAGAGATTTGGCGGTGACCCAGTACTTC
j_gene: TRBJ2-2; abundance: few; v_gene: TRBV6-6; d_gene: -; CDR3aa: CASSGESGELFF; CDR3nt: TGTGCCAGCAGTGGAGAGTCCGGGGAGCTGTTTTTT
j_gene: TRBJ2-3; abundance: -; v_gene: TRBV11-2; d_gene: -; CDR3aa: CASSQNRDTQYF; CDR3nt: TGTGCCAGCAGCCAGAACAGGGATACGCAGTATTTT
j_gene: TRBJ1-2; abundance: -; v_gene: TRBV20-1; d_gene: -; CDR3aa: CSAREGADFYGYTF; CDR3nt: TGCAGTGCTAGAGAGGGGGCAGACTTCTATGGCTACACCTTC
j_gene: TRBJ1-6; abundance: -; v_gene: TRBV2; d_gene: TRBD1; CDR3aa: CARGGGQRNSPLHF; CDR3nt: TGTGCCCGCGGCGGGGGACAGAGAAATTCACCCCTCCACTTT
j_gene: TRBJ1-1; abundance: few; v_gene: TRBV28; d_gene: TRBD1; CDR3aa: CASSRGDRVWTEAFF; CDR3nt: TGTGCCAGCAGCCGCGGGGACAGGGTATGGACTGAAGCTTTCTTT
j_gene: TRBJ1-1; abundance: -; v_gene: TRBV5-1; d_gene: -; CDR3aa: CASSLVTGNTEAFF; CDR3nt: TGCGCCAGCAGCTTGGTAACTGGGAACACTGAAGCTTTCTTT
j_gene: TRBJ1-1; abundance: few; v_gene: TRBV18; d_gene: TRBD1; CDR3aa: CASSQGTGLTEAFF; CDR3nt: TGTGCCAGCTCACAAGGGACAGGCCTCACTGAAGCTTTCTTT
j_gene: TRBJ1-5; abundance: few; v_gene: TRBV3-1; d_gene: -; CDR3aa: CASSTKGYQPQHF; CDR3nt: TGTGCCAGCAGTACAAAGGGGTATCAGCCCCAGCATTTT
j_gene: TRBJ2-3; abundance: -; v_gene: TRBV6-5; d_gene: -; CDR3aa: CASSQKARPLSTDTQYF; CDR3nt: TGTGCCAGCAGTCAGAAGGCGAGGCCGCTAAGCACAGATACGCAGTATTTT
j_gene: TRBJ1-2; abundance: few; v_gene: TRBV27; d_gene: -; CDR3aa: CASSLSRRRANYGYTF; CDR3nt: TGTGCCAGCAGTTTATCGCGCCGGAGAGCTAACTATGGCTACACCTTC